This entry concerns a single T cell receptor beta chain. What it binds is not known. Germline CDR1 SGDLS, CDR2 YYNGEE. V trimming: 4 bases; J trimming: 5 bases; junction bases outside the gene matches: 8. The CDR3 contains 17 residues. The sample is drawn from a study of immune evolution from preneoplasia to lung adenocarcinoma. Study conclusions and caveats: Clonality was highest in normal lung, lower in later-stage lesions apparently. Top clone frequencies peaked in normal lung, apparently declining through invasive adenocarcinoma.

Profiling relied on immunoSEQ multiplex PCR, and the TCRdb table lists in-frame clones only, not all of them. The sample includes 3,500 to 5,500 clones, 65% to 85% of them seen just once. Patients had resection in Japan or China between the mid-2010s and the late 2010s. The J gene is TRBJ2-6, the V gene TRBV9, with 11 positions matching TRBD2. This clonotype was obtained from a donor older than 65 with lung adenocarcinoma. Sequencing used FFPE adjacent normal lung tissue. The CDR3 loop is CASSLAGGARRANVLTF. CDR3 nucleotides: TGTGCCAGCAGCCTAGCGGGAGGTGCCCGGAGGGCCAACGTCCTGACTTTC. Together with reference TRBV9 and TRBJ2-6, the CDR3 gives the full variable domain: DSGVTQTPKHLITATGQRVTLRCSPRSGDLSVYWYQQSLDQGLQFLIQYYNGEERAKGNILERFSAQQFPDLHSELNLSSLELGDSALYFCASSLAGGARRANVLTFGAGSRLTVL.